These 26 T cell receptor beta chains were sequenced from one sample in a study of T cell changes during pregnancy in multiple sclerosis. Method: immunoSEQ multiplex PCR; TCRdb's copy keeps in-frame clones and lacks some. The sample includes approximately 70,000 clones, 90% to 95% of them seen just once. The sample here was peripheral blood, taken in the first trimester of pregnancy. Every receptor here comes from a female donor in good health, enrolled as a control in a pregnancy study.

The chain uses TRBV2 and TRBJ2-2, with D unclear. There are 13 residues in the CDR3. CDR1 is SNHLY and CDR2 is FYNNEI in the germline V gene. V dropped 5 bases and J dropped 4 bases, with 8 bases sitting between them. The CDR3 nucleotides are TGTGCCAGCAGTTCTAACCCCACCGGGGAGCTGTTTTTT. Protein: CASSSNPTGELFF.

This chain uses TRBV5-1 with TRBJ2-3, with D perhaps matching TRBD1 (5 bases). The germline V gene encodes CDR1 SGHRS and CDR2 YFSETQ. Trimming pared 2 bases from V and 1 base from J, leaving 5 bases between. The CDR3 sequence is 13 residues long. The CDR3 here is CASSLGGTDTQYF. The CDR3 coding sequence is TGCGCCAGCAGCTTAGGGGGCACAGATACGCAGTATTTT.

The CDR3: CASSDSLYYGYTF. The CDR3 nucleotides read TGTGCCAGCAGTGACAGTCTTTACTATGGCTACACCTTC. The chain uses TRBV25-1 and TRBJ1-2, with D unresolved. Per the germline V gene, CDR1 is MGHDK and CDR2 is SYGVNS. There are 13 residues in the CDR3. V shed 3 bases and J shed 3 bases, with 8 bases lying between them.

This chain joins TRBV11-2 and TRBJ1-2, with D tentatively TRBD1 (5 bases). The CDR3 is made up of 13 amino acids. The V and J ends lost 6 bases and 8 bases respectively, with 16 bases between them. CDR1 is SGHAT and CDR2 is FQNNGV in the germline V gene. CDR3 amino acids: CASRSRGGRGYTF. DNA of the CDR3: TGTGCCAGCAGATCTCGGGGGGGGAGAGGCTACACCTTC.

This chain joins TRBV2 and TRBJ1-1; no reliable D call. The V gene's germline CDR1 is SNHLY and CDR2 FYNNEI. CDR3 size: 13 residues. V dropped 3 bases and J dropped 5 bases, with 10 bases sitting between them. This CDR3 is CASSDGRRTEAFF. The CDR3 DNA reads as TGTGCCAGCAGTGACGGGAGACGTACTGAAGCTTTCTTT.

This clone was detected only a few times. The junction departs from the called germline gene at one end, perhaps through a read error. This rearrangement joins TRBV2 to TRBJ2-7, with D possibly being TRBD2 (6 bases). The CDR3 contains 12 residues. The germline gives CDR1 SNHLY, CDR2 FYNNEI. CDR3 protein: CASSELTGALNF. CDR3 bases: TGTGCCAGCAGCGAGCTAACGGGAGCGCTTAACTTC.

The chain has TRBV28 and TRBJ2-1; D not resolved. CDR3 size: 14 residues. Germline values: CDR1 MDHEN, CDR2 SYDVKM. V was shortened by 2 bases and J by 1 base, with 6 bases between the two germline ends. This CDR3 is CASSLVQSYNEQFF. As DNA, the CDR3 is TGTGCCAGCAGTTTAGTACAGTCCTACAATGAGCAGTTCTTC.

A single count supports this clone. The chain employs TRBV5-1 and TRBJ1-1; D is unresolved. The CDR3 runs to 13 residues. The germline gives CDR1 SGHRS, CDR2 YFSETQ. The ends were cut back, 4 bases at V and 3 bases at J, with 10 bases in the middle. DNA of the CDR3: TGCGCCAGCAGCCTAGGTACATACACTGAAGCTTTCTTT. Translation: CASSLGTYTEAFF.

This rearrangement joins TRBV25-1 to TRBJ2-5, with 7 nucleotides matching TRBD2. The CDR3 loop spans 16 amino acids. Germline assignment: CDR1 MGHDK and CDR2 SYGVNS. The junction had 9 bases not matched to a gene; V was cut back by 2 bases and J by 3 bases. The CDR3 region has the DNA TGTGCCAGCAGTGAAGGCGGCGGGAGAGGTAAAGAGACCCAGTACTTC. As protein: CASSEGGGRGKETQYF. Based on the CDR3 plus reference TRBV25-1 and TRBJ2-5, the full variable domain is EADIYQTPRYLVIGTGKKITLECSQTMGHDKMYWYQQDPGMELHLIHYSYGVNSTEKGDLSSESTVSRIRTEHFPLTLESARPSHTSQYLCASSEGGGRGKETQYFGPGTRLLVL.

V is TRBV29-1 and J is TRBJ2-2; 7 nucleotides line up with TRBD1. CDR3 length: 15 amino acids. V gave up 7 bases and J gave up 0 bases; unmatched junction bases: 8. Germline lookup yields CDR1 SQVTM and CDR2 ANQGSEA. CDR3 DNA sequence: TGCAGCGCCACCCGGGGACAGACGAACACCGGGGAGCTGTTTTTT. Amino acid sequence: CSATRGQTNTGELFF.

V gene TRBV19 combines with J gene TRBJ1-1, with D tentatively TRBD1 (6 bases). CDR1 LNHDA and CDR2 SQIVND come from the germline V gene (reference sequence). This CDR3 spans 14 amino acids. Trimming left V 6 bases short and J 1 base short, with 12 bases between. In DNA form, the CDR3 reads TGTGCCAGTAGCTCACAGGGACGGAACACTGAAGCTTTCTTT. Protein sequence: CASSSQGRNTEAFF.

There are a few counts of this clone. The chain employs TRBV7-9 and TRBJ2-5; D gene unclear. The germline gives CDR1 SEHNR, CDR2 FQNEAQ (reference sequence). The CDR3 contains 12 residues. Trimming left V 5 bases short and J 5 bases short, with 9 bases between. CDR3 amino acids: CASSQAQETQYF. CDR3 DNA sequence: TGTGCCAGCAGCCAGGCCCAGGAGACCCAGTACTTC. The full variable domain, its missing parts supplied by reference TRBV7-9 and TRBJ2-5, is DTGVSQNPRHKITKRGQNVTFRCDPISEHNRLYWYRQTLGQGPEFLTYFQNEAQLEKSRLLSDRFSAERPKGSFSTLEIQRTEQGDSAMYLCASSQAQETQYFGPGTRLLVL.

This chain joins TRBV6-1 and TRBJ2-7; 8 bases are shared with TRBD2. The trim removed 7 bases at V and 4 bases at J, leaving 12 bases unmatched. Germline lookup yields CDR1 MNHNS and CDR2 SASEGT. The CDR3 has 15 amino acids. The CDR3 region is CASTLGDSGMYEQYF. The CDR3 DNA follows: TGTGCCAGCACCCTGGGCGATAGCGGGATGTACGAGCAGTACTTC.

The chain links TRBV28 to TRBJ1-5; D may be TRBD1 (5 bases). Germline V CDR1 and CDR2: MDHEN, SYDVKM. V lost 5 bases and J lost 3, with 14 bases in between. CDR3 length: 15 amino acids. CDR3 DNA sequence: TGTGCCAGCAGTCGTACACAGGACCCCAATCAGCCCCAGCATTTT. Translated: CASSRTQDPNQPQHF.

V gene TRBV2 combines with J gene TRBJ1-4; weak D call: TRBD1 (5 bases). V lost 3 bases, J lost 6 bases, and 8 bases lay in between. This CDR3 comprises 13 residues. Germline CDR1 and CDR2: SNHLY and FYNNEI. CDR3 sequence: CASSEGEDEKLFF. CDR3 coding DNA: TGTGCCAGCAGTGAGGGGGAGGATGAAAAACTGTTTTTT.

The chain recombines TRBV9 with TRBJ2-1, with D unclear. This CDR3 is built from 15 residues. V dropped 0 bases and J dropped 0 bases, with 7 bases sitting between them. Per germline, CDR1 SGDLS and CDR2 YYNGEE. In DNA, the CDR3 is TGTGCCAGCAGCGTAGAATTGAGCTCCTACAATGAGCAGTTCTTC. The encoded protein is CASSVELSSYNEQFF.

For the CDR3, the DNA is TGTGCCAGCAGTAGGGACAGGTTACAGCCCCAGCATTTT. Protein: CASSRDRLQPQHF. V usage is TRBV27 and J usage is TRBJ1-5; TRBD1 agrees at 8 bases. Germline V CDR1 and CDR2: MNHEY, SMNVEV (reference sequence). This CDR3 has 13 residues. V shed 5 bases, J shed 7 bases, and the junction held 4 bases outside the gene matches.

The chain links TRBV6-4 to TRBJ2-1, with unresolved D. V lost 5 bases, J lost 2 bases, and 19 bases lay in between. Germline loops: CDR1 MRHNA, CDR2 SNTAGT. The CDR3 is 17 residues long. The CDR3 coding sequence is TGTGCCAGCAGTACTACCACCCTCATGTCGGCCTACAATGAGCAGTTCTTC. Its translation is CASSTTTLMSAYNEQFF.

V gene TRBV27 combines with J gene TRBJ2-1, with no clear D. This CDR3 has 11 residues. V lost 3 bases to trimming and J lost 7 bases, with 4 bases between them. Germline CDR1 reads MNHEY; CDR2 reads SMNVEV (reference sequence). The CDR3 is CASSFRNEQFF. CDR3 DNA sequence: TGTGCCAGCAGTTTCAGAAATGAGCAGTTCTTC.

The chain recombines TRBV7-9 with TRBJ2-7; D possibly corresponds to TRBD1 (6 bases). V lost 6 bases and J lost 1, with 13 bases in between. CDR1 SEHNR and CDR2 FQNEAQ come from the germline V gene (reference sequence). The CDR3 runs to 14 residues. CDR3 sequence (DNA): TGTGCCAGCAGTTCCCAGGACAGATCCTACGAGCAGTACTTC. Protein product: CASSSQDRSYEQYF.

The V call is TRBV29-1, the J call TRBJ1-2, with 9 bases identical to TRBD1. The CDR3 is made up of 14 amino acids. Germline V gene sequence: CDR1 SQVTM, CDR2 ANQGSEA. Trimming at V came to 1 base and at J to 4 bases, leaving 4 bases not matched to a gene. CDR3 in DNA: TGCAGCGTTGAAGGGGGACAGGGAATCTATGGCTACACCTTC. Protein sequence: CSVEGGQGIYGYTF.

The chain is built from TRBV2 and TRBJ2-7; 7 bases match TRBD2. The junction had 9 bases not matched to a gene; V was cut back by 8 bases and J by 8 bases. The germline CDR1 and CDR2 sequences are SNHLY and FYNNEI. The CDR3 has 12 residues. Here the CDR3 reads CASAGEVDKQYF. The CDR3 nucleotides are TGTGCCAGCGCGGGGGAAGTCGACAAGCAGTACTTC.

V is TRBV2 and J is TRBJ2-3, with D tentatively TRBD1 (5 bases). Germline V lookup: CDR1 SNHLY, CDR2 FYNNEI. Trimming cost V 8 bases and J 0 bases, with 12 bases left between them. The CDR3 contains 14 residues. The CDR3 sequence: CASGPGFSTDTQYF. The CDR3 DNA reads as TGTGCCAGCGGACCAGGGTTTAGCACAGATACGCAGTATTTT.

This chain links TRBV18 with TRBJ2-1; TRBD2 matches at 14 bases. Germline assignment: CDR1 KGHSH and CDR2 LQKENI. Germline trimming cut 2 bases from V and 10 bases from J; bases unmatched to any gene: 7. This CDR3 region has 16 residues. Here the CDR3 DNA reads TGTGCCAGCTCACCAAGGGGACTAGCGGGGGTTGGGGAGCAGTTCTTC. This sequence encodes CASSPRGLAGVGEQFF.

This clone was recorded only once. V gene TRBV28 combines with J gene TRBJ2-3; 7 bases match TRBD2. Germline values: CDR1 MDHEN, CDR2 SYDVKM. Losses at the gene ends were 5 bases for V and 0 bases for J; bases not matched to a gene: 11. The CDR3 is made up of 17 amino acids. The CDR3 nucleotides are TGTGCCAGCAGTCCATTCTCTAGCGGCGTGAGCACAGATACGCAGTATTTT. Its protein is CASSPFSSGVSTDTQYF.

The genes are TRBV7-6 and TRBJ2-5; D is unclear. V was cut by 7 bases and J by 5 bases, with 8 bases left in between. The CDR3 extends over 11 amino acids. Germline V lookup: CDR1 SGHVS, CDR2 FNYEAQ. The CDR3 coding sequence is TGTGCCAGCACCCTCGGGGAGACCCAGTACTTC. As protein: CASTLGETQYF.